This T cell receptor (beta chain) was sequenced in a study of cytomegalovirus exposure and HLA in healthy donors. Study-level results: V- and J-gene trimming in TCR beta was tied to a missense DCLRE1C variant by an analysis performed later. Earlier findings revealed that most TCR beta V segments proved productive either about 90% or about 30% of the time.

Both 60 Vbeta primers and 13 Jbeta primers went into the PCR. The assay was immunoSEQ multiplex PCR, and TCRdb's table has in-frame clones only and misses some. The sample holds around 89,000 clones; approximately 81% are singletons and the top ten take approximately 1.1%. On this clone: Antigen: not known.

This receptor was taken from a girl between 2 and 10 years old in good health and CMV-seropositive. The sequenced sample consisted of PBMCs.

CDR3 DNA: TGCGCCAGCAGCTTGTCTAGCGGGATTTACACCGGGGAGCTGTTTTTT. It is translated as CASSLSSGIYTGELFF. The chain is built from TRBV4-3 and TRBJ2-2; the match to TRBD2 covers 9 bases. V trimming: 5 bases; J trimming: 3 bases; junction bases outside the gene matches: 7. The CDR3 runs 16 residues. Looked up from germline, CDR1 is LGHNA and CDR2 is YSLEER.